The TCR beta chain under discussion was sequenced for a study of cytomegalovirus exposure and HLA in healthy donors. The CDR3 contains 13 residues. Germline values: CDR1 MNHNS, CDR2 SASEGT. J was trimmed by 7 bases and V by 6 bases; bases with no gene match: 8. Sequenced by immunoSEQ multiplex PCR; TCRdb stores in-frame clones only, minus some. The data show approximately 270,000 clones, with almost 90% seen just once and approximately 0.34% held by the top ten. This chain uses TRBV6-1 with TRBJ1-2, with TRBD1 identical over 7 bases. What was sequenced was PBMCs. The clonotype originates from a woman between 18 and 29 years old in good health and CMV-seronegative. CDR3 DNA sequence: TGTGCCAGCAGATTCGACAGGGCTGGTGGCTACACCTTC. Translating it yields CASRFDRAGGYTF.